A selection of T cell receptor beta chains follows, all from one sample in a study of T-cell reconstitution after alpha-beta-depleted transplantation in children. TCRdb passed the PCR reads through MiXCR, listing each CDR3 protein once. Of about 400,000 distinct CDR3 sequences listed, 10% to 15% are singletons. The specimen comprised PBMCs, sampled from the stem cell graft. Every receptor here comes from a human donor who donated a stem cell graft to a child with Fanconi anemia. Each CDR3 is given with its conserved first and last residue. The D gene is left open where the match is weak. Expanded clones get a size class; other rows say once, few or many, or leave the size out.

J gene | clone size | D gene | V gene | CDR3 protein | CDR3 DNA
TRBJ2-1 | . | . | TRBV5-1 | CASSTTGSVQFF | TGCGCCAGCAGCACAACCGGGAGCGTCCAGTTCTTC
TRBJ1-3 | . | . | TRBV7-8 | CASSLPREGGSGNTIYF | TGTGCCAGCAGCTTACCTAGGGAAGGGGGCTCTGGAAACACCATATATTTT
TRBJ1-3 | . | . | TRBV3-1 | CASSHVGLGNTIYF | TGTGCCAGCAGCCATGTGGGACTGGGAAACACCATATATTTT
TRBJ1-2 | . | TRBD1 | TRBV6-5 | CASSYPGTAGYTF | TGTGCCAGCAGTTACCCCGGGACAGCCGGCTACACCTTC
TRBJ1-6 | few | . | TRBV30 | CAWRPDPSDSPLHF | TGTGCCTGGAGACCTGACCCCAGTGATTCACCCCTCCACTTT
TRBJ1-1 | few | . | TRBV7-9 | CASSLGSGRGGYTEAFF | TGTGCCAGCAGCTTAGGGTCTGGCCGGGGGGGATACACTGAAGCTTTCTTT
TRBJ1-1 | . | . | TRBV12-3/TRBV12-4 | CASVLAGMGTEAFF | TGTGCCAGCGTATTAGCGGGGATGGGAACTGAAGCTTTCTTT
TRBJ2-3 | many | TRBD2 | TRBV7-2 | CASGPRLAHGVQYF | TGTGCCAGCGGCCCGCGACTAGCGCACGGTGTGCAGTATTTT
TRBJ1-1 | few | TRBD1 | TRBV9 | CASSVGTGSHTEAFF | TGTGCCAGCAGCGTAGGGACAGGGTCGCACACTGAAGCTTTCTTT
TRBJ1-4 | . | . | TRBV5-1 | CASSLIGSGRTTNEKLFF | TGCGCCAGCAGCTTGATCGGAAGCGGGCGCACAACTAATGAAAAACTGTTTTTT
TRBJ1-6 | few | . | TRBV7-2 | CASSLSPPPLHF | TGTGCCAGCAGCTTAAGCCCCCCACCCCTCCACTTT
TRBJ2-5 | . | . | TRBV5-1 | CASSADTGKETQYF | TGCGCCAGCAGCGCCGACACAGGGAAAGAGACCCAGTACTTC
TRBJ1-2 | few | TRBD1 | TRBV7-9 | CASSPPGQGAGGYTF | TGTGCCAGCAGCCCCCCGGGACAGGGGGCTGGGGGCTACACCTTC
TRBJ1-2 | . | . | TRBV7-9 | CASSLMGPSYGYTF | TGTGCCAGCAGCCTAATGGGGCCTAGCTATGGCTACACCTTC
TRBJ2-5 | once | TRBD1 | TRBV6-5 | CASSYRFGTEGGKTQYF | TGTGCCAGCAGTTACCGCTTCGGGACAGAAGGGGGAAAGACCCAGTACTTC
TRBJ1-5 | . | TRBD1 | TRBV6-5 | CASSYRTGYDQPQHF | TGTGCCAGCAGCTATCGGACAGGGTACGATCAGCCCCAGCATTTT
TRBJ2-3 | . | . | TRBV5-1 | CASSSQPDGSDTQYF | TGCGCCAGCAGCTCACAACCCGACGGAAGCGATACGCAGTATTTT
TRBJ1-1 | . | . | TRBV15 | CATSRGVLLNTEAFF | TGTGCCACCAGCAGAGGGGTTCTTCTGAACACTGAAGCTTTCTTT
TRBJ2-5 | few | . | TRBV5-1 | CASSDTAGDQETQYF | TGCGCCAGCAGCGATACGGCAGGCGACCAAGAGACCCAGTACTTC
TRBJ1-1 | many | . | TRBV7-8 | CASKFSSNWNTEAFF | TGTGCCAGCAAGTTTTCATCCAACTGGAACACTGAAGCTTTCTTT
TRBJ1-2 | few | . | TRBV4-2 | CASSQDVGSGYGYTF | TGTGCCAGCAGCCAAGATGTCGGGTCGGGCTATGGCTACACCTTC
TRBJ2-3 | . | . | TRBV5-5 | CASNPNPMGGTDTQYF | TGTGCCAGCAACCCGAACCCGATGGGAGGCACAGATACGCAGTATTTT
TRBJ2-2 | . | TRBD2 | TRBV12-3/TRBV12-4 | CASSFGTAGAGELFF | TGTGCCAGCAGTTTCGGGACGGCGGGGGCCGGGGAGCTGTTTTTT
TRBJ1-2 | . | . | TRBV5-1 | CASSPRETDGYTF | TGCGCCAGCAGCCCCAGGGAGACGGATGGCTACACCTTC
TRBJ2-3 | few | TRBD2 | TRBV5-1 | CASSLAGTSGGFGDTQYF | TGCGCCAGCAGCTTGGCCGGGACTAGCGGGGGTTTTGGAGATACGCAGTATTTT
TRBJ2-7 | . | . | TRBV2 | CASKADYEQYF | TGTGCCAGCAAGGCGGATTACGAGCAGTACTTC
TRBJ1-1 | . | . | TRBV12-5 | CASGLDLGGAHTEAFF | TGTGCTAGTGGTTTGGACCTGGGGGGGGCGCACACTGAAGCTTTCTTT
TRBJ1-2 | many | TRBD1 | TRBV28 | CASSQNSGTGIYGYTF | TGTGCCAGCAGTCAAAACTCCGGGACAGGGATCTATGGCTACACCTTC
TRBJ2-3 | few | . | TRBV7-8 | CASSLSLGGAINTQYF | TGTGCCAGCAGCTTGAGCTTGGGGGGGGCCATAAATACGCAGTATTTT
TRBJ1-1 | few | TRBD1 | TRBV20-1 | CSAREGQGARGAFF | TGCAGTGCTAGAGAGGGACAGGGGGCGCGGGGAGCTTTCTTT
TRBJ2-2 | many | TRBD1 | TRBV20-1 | CSASDRGNTGELFF | TGCAGTGCTAGTGACAGGGGGAACACCGGGGAGCTGTTTTTT
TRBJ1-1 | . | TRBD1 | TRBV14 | CASSQVGGLMNTEAFF | TGTGCCAGCAGCCAAGTAGGGGGCCTCATGAACACTGAAGCTTTCTTT
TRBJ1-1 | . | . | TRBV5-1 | CASKEGGMNTEAFF | TGCGCCAGCAAGGAGGGGGGCATGAACACTGAAGCTTTCTTT
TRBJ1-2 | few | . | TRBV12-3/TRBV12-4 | CASSLRTDGYTF | TGTGCCAGCAGTTTACGGACAGATGGCTACACCTTC
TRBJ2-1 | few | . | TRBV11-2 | CASYNGGAGFF | TGTGCCAGCTACAATGGAGGAGCAGGGTTCTTC
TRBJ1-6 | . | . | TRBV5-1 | CASSRSGPGPSPLHF | TGCGCCAGCAGCCGTTCAGGGCCGGGGCCTTCACCCCTCCACTTT
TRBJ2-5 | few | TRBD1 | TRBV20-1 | CSAPAADRGGETQYF | TGCAGTGCGCCTGCGGCGGACAGGGGAGGAGAGACCCAGTACTTC
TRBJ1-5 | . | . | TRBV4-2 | CASSQAQGSNQPQHF | TGTGCCAGCAGCCAAGCTCAGGGTAGCAATCAGCCCCAGCATTTT
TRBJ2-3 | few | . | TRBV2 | CATIGRDGTDTQYF | TGTGCCACGATCGGAAGGGACGGCACAGATACGCAGTATTTT
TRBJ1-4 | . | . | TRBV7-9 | CASSLAKGEKLFF | TGTGCCAGCAGCTTAGCGAAAGGTGAAAAACTGTTTTTT
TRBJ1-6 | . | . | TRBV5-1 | CASSLSSGGNNSPLHF | TGCGCCAGCAGCTTGAGTTCGGGCGGAAATAATTCACCCCTCCACTTT
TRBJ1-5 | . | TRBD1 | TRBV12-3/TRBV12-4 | CASSRTGDLGNQPQHF | TGTGCCAGCAGTAGGACAGGGGACCTGGGCAATCAGCCCCAGCATTTT
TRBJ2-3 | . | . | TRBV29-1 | CSVNEWAGSSDTQYF | TGCAGCGTTAACGAGTGGGCGGGGAGCTCAGATACGCAGTATTTT
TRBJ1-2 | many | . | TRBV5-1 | CASSQSRQLNYGYTF | TGCGCCAGCAGCCAATCAAGACAGCTCAACTATGGCTACACCTTC
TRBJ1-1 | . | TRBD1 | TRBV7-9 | CASSPPGQGLNTEAFF | TGTGCCAGCAGCCCACCGGGACAGGGGCTGAACACTGAAGCTTTCTTT
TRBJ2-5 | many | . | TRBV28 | CASSFQGRQTQYF | TGTGCCAGCAGTTTCCAGGGGAGGCAGACCCAGTACTTC
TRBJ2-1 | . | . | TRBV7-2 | CASSPRLGGSYNEQFF | TGTGCCAGCAGCCCCCGACTAGGGGGCTCCTACAATGAGCAGTTCTTC
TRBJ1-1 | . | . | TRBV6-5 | CASTIGHTDTEAFF | TGTGCCAGCACTATAGGACATACAGACACTGAAGCTTTCTTT
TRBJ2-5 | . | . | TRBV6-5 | CASRPPGGRVETQYF | TGTGCCAGCAGGCCTCCCGGGGGGCGCGTCGAGACCCAGTACTTC
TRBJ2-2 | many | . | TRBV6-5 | CASGLNTGELFF | TGTGCCAGCGGCTTAAACACCGGGGAGCTGTTTTTT